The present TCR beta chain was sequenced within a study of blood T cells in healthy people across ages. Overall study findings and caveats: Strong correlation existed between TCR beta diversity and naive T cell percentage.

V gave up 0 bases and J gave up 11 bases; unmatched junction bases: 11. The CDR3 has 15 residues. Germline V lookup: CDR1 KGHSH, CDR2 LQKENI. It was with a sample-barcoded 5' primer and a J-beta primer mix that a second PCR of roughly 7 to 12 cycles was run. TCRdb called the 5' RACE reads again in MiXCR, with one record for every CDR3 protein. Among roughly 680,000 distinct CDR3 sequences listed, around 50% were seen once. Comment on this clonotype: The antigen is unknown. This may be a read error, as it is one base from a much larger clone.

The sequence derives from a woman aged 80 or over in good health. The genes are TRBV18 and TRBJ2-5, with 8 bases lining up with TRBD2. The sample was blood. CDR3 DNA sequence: TGTGCCAGCTCACCACCCGGGGGGGCCTACAATGAGCAGTACTTC. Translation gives CASSPPGGAYNEQYF.